This entry is about one T cell receptor (beta chain). Its target is unknown. The data are from a study of T cell repertoires in cytomegalovirus infection. Study-wide context: CMV infection together with matching HLA type was indicated by public TCR beta signatures.

MiXCR, run by TCRdb on the reads, gives a single entry per CDR3 protein. The sample lists 300,000 to 400,000 distinct CDR3 sequences, 8% to 9.5% occurring once. Findings and limits, study-wide: Dominating the ex vivo response were TCR beta clonotypes that were CMV-specific and HLA-C-restricted. CMV carriers with the relevant HLA were identified by cumulative public TCR beta family frequency.

This CDR3 is 17 amino acids long. Deletions cut 0 bases from V and 7 bases from J, with 21 bases between. The germline gives CDR1 SGHDN, CDR2 FVKESK. The sequencing sample was made of PBMCs. The TCR comes from a human donor in good health (CMV status not recorded). Some clones in this sample may be carry-over from other donors' samples. The chain carries TRBV14 and TRBJ2-5; a weak D match, TRBD1 (6 bases). CDR3 in amino acids: CASSQDFADRPGWTQYF. In DNA, the CDR3 is TGTGCCAGCAGCCAAGATTTCGCGGACAGACCTGGGTGGACCCAGTACTTC.